This TCR beta chain was observed in a study of CD8 T cells in Susac syndrome. Study-wide results and caveats: The study's TCR sequencing and HLA analysis drew on a certain number of individuals. That number was acknowledged as relatively small.

Healthy donors constituted the controls, which were matched for age and sex. TEMRA cells were FACS-enriched, with CD8+ and CD4+ T cells isolated negatively. The CDR3 extends over 15 amino acids. V lost 5 bases, J lost 2 bases, and 5 bases stayed unmatched. Germline CDR1 SEHNR, CDR2 FQNEAQ (reference sequence). The authors reverse transcribed roughly 0.5 to 1 ug RNA with random hexamers. It was immunoSEQ multiplex PCR that amplified TCR beta CDR3 across 54 Vbeta and 13 Jbeta. A single record per CDR3 protein comes from TCRdb applying MiXCR to the immunoSEQ multiplex PCR reads. The repertoire includes under 150,000 distinct CDR3 sequences, around 94% of them detected once, and approximately 0.25% sits in the top ten. On this clonotype: Its target is not known.

The chain carries TRBV7-9 and TRBJ2-3; 9 bases agree with TRBD2. Sample: CD8+ T cells from PBMCs. The receptor comes from a human donor in good health. The DNA of the CDR3 is TGTGCCAGCAGCCGAACTAGCGGGCCCACAGATACGCAGTATTTT. This encodes CASSRTSGPTDTQYF.